The 10 T cell receptor beta chains below all came from one sample that was sequenced in a study of cytomegalovirus exposure and HLA in healthy donors. 60 Vbeta and 13 Jbeta primers were used in PCR. Method: immunoSEQ multiplex PCR; TCRdb's copy keeps in-frame clones and lacks some. The sample records fewer than 200,000 clones, about 65% being singletons. The specimen sequenced was PBMCs. These TCRs come from a man aged 35-49 years in good health and CMV-seropositive.

The genes are TRBV2 and TRBJ2-5, with 10 bases fitting TRBD1. Germline lookup yields CDR1 SNHLY and CDR2 FYNNEI. The CDR3 spans 15 residues. V shed 5 bases, J shed 5 bases, and the junction held 8 bases outside the gene matches. The CDR3 is CASSTRDRGGETQYF. The CDR3 DNA is TGTGCCAGCAGTACCCGGGACAGGGGAGGGGAGACCCAGTACTTC.

The CDR3 protein is CSVDGFDEQFF. The CDR3 DNA follows: TGCAGCGTCGACGGGTTCGATGAGCAGTTCTTC. The chain combines TRBV29-1 with TRBJ2-1; D uncertain. Germline lookup yields CDR1 SQVTM and CDR2 ANQGSEA. There are 11 residues in the CDR3. Trimming shortened V by 6 bases and J by 8 bases, and 11 bases separated the two germline ends.

This clone showed up just a few times. The rearrangement joins TRBV7-2 to TRBJ2-7; TRBD1 matches at 11 bases. Germline V gives CDR1 SGHTA, CDR2 FQGNSA. The CDR3 runs 15 residues. The trim removed 4 bases at V and 2 bases at J, leaving 4 bases unmatched. CDR3 nucleotides: TGTGCCAGCAGCTCGCCGGACAGGGGGCCCTACGAGCAGTACTTC. The encoded protein is CASSSPDRGPYEQYF.

The chain combines TRBV4-2 with TRBJ1-6; possibly TRBD1 for D (5 bases). The CDR3 contains 15 residues. CDR1 is LGHNA and CDR2 is YNFKEQ in the germline V gene. V lost 4 bases, J lost 9 bases, and 16 bases lay in between. CDR3 DNA sequence: TGTGCCAGCAGCCCGACTTCCAGCGGGGGTTCACCCCTCCACTTT. Translating gives CASSPTSSGGSPLHF.

This clone occurred a few times. This chain links TRBV6-5 with TRBJ1-1; TRBD1 aligns across 7 bases. Germline loops: CDR1 MNHEY, CDR2 SVGAGI. V lost 4 bases to trimming and J lost 5 bases; unmatched junction nucleotides: 10. The CDR3 is 15 amino acids. The chain's CDR3 is CASSSRQGIGTEAFF. In DNA form, the CDR3 reads TGTGCCAGCAGTTCCCGACAGGGCATCGGTACTGAAGCTTTCTTT.

This chain uses TRBV30 with TRBJ1-2; TRBD1 might be the D (6 bases). This CDR3 has 10 residues. Trimming took off 3 bases at V and 10 bases at J, with 9 bases between the two ends. CDR1 GTSNPN and CDR2 SVGIG come from the germline V gene (reference sequence). The CDR3 DNA is TGTGCCTGGAGGGACAGTCTCTACACCTTC. Translation: CAWRDSLYTF. The full variable domain, its missing parts supplied by reference TRBV30 and TRBJ1-2, is SQTIHQWPATLVQPVGSPLSLECTVEGTSNPNLYWYRQAAGRGLQLLFYSVGIGQISSEVPQNLSASRPQDRQFILSSKKLLLSDSGFYLCAWRDSLYTFGSGTRLTVV.

The chain couples TRBV29-1 to TRBJ2-7; 9 bases line up with TRBD1. V was clipped by 1 base and J by 2 bases; unmatched bases: 3. The CDR3 runs to 14 residues. The germline CDR1 and CDR2 sequences are SQVTM and ANQGSEA. The CDR3 spells CSVEAGTGTYEQYF. DNA of the CDR3: TGCAGCGTTGAAGCTGGGACAGGGACCTACGAGCAGTACTTC.

In this sample, this clone turned up once. The chain has TRBV6-1 and TRBJ1-3; a possible D gene is TRBD1 (6 bases). The length of the CDR3 is 14 residues. V shed 8 bases and J shed 4 bases, with 15 bases lying between them. Germline V gene data show CDR1 as MNHNS and CDR2 as SASEGT. CDR3 protein: CASAPGTQGNTIYF. In nucleotides, the CDR3 is TGTGCCAGCGCTCCTGGGACACAAGGAAACACCATATATTTT.

This chain uses TRBV5-1 with TRBJ2-3; 9 nucleotides agree with TRBD1. The CDR3 is made up of 16 amino acids. The germline V gene has CDR1 SGHRS and CDR2 YFSETQ. Trimming cost V 2 bases and J 2 bases; bases outside gene matches: 6. CDR3 in amino acids: CASSFGTGGATDTQYF. The CDR3 DNA reads TGCGCCAGCAGCTTTGGTACAGGGGGCGCCACAGATACGCAGTATTTT. The full variable domain, in which reference TRBV5-1 and TRBJ2-3 provide the parts outside the CDR3, is KAGVTQTPRYLIKTRGQQVTLSCSPISGHRSVSWYQQTPGQGLQFLFEYFSETQRNKGNFPGRFSGRQFSNSRSEMNVSTLELGDSALYLCASSFGTGGATDTQYFGPGTRLTVL.

The rearrangement links TRBV15 to TRBJ1-4; D ambiguous. The CDR3 totals 15 residues. Trimming cost V 3 bases and J 0 bases, with 8 bases left between them. Per germline, CDR1 LNHNV and CDR2 YYDKDF (reference sequence). The CDR3: CATSSHRATNEKLFF. The DNA of the CDR3 is TGTGCCACCAGCAGCCACAGAGCAACTAATGAAAAACTGTTTTTT. Complete variable domain (other parts from reference TRBV15 and TRBJ1-4): DAMVIQNPRYQVTQFGKPVTLSCSQTLNHNVMYWYQQKSSQAPKLLFHYYDKDFNNEADTPDNFQSRRPNTSFCFLDIRSPGLGDTAMYLCATSSHRATNEKLFFGSGTQLSVL.